This T cell receptor beta chain originates from a study of T-cell reconstitution after alpha-beta-depleted transplantation in children (TCRdb year 2016). Concerning the study at large: The study quantitatively tracked T-cell immune reconstitution after TCRalphabeta/CD19-depleted allogeneic hematopoietic cell transplantation in children using TCR repertoire profiling. Results and caveats for the whole study, not just this receptor: The high TCRbeta diversity at day 60 in some patients was ascribed to recipient T cells and intrathymic progenitors that had survived conditioning. Over subsequent months, a decline in hyperexpanded clone frequencies was noted, and after one year, T-cell counts and TCRbeta diversity were mostly ascribed to newly produced T cells. Apparently early alphabetaT-cell count recovery about two months after transplant reportedly relied on only several hundred rapidly expanded clones derived from non-depleted graft cells.

V loses 4 bases of germline sequence and J loses 0 bases, and the interval between the two ends is 7 bases. The CDR3 holds 13 amino acids from the cysteine to the phenylalanine. Kept here is only the CDR3 DNA, which spans 39 bases and is read in frame from base 1. From a lookup of the germline V gene, CDR1 and CDR2 are WSHSY and SAAADI. The treatment or condition tag for this specimen amounts to: allogeneic hematopoietic cell transplantation with graft depleted of TCRalphabeta T cells and CD19 B cells. TCRalphabeta/CD19-depleted allogeneic hematopoietic cell grafts were given to the transplant recipients, all of whom were children. Libraries were built with PCR. TCRdb records Illumina HiSeq 2500 as the sequencer. TCR library preparation used molecular barcoding, with unique molecular identifiers applied to normalize quantification of the TCRbeta repertoire. TCRdb reanalyzed the raw reads on its own, using fastp at Q25 for trimming and MiXCR for clone calling, and kept in-frame beta chains. For every CDR3 protein sequence, its rows merge into one entry that carries the most common genes and DNA. Here the sample has hundreds of thousands of distinct CDR3 sequences; roughly a tenth occur a single time. The ten largest make up just over 2% of the sample.

The sample holds many counts of this clonotype. Its antigen remains undetermined. Within one base of it there is no much larger clone, and no base qualities were kept. The TCR was taken from a child aged 2 to 10 with inherited bone marrow failure, due to receive a stem cell transplant. The chain couples TRBV10-2 to TRBJ2-7; the D gene cannot be resolved reliably. The sample in question was PBMCs, obtained before TCRalphabeta/CD19-depleted stem cell transplant. Here the CDR3 is given as CASSVGSSYEQYF. The bases read TGCGCCAGCAGTGTTGGCAGCTCCTACGAGCAGTACTTC.